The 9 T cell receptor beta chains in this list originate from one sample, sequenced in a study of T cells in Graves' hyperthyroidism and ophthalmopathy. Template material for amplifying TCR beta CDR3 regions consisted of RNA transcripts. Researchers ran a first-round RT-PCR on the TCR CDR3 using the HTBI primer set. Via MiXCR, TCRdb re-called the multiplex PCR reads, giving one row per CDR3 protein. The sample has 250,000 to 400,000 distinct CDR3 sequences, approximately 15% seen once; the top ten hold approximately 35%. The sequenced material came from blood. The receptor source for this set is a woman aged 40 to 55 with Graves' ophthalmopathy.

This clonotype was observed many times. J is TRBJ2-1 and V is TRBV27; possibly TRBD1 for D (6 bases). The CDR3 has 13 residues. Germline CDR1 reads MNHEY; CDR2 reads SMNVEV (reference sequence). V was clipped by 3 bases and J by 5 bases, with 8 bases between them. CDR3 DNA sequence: TGTGCCAGCAGTTTGAACAGGGACAATGAGCAGTTCTTC. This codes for CASSLNRDNEQFF.

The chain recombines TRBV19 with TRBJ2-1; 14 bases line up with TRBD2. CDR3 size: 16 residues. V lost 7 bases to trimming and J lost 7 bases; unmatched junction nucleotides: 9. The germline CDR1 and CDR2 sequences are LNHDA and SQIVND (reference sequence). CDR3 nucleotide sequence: TGTGCCAGTACCCCAAGGACTAGCGGGGGGAATAATGAGCAGTTCTTC. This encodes CASTPRTSGGNNEQFF.

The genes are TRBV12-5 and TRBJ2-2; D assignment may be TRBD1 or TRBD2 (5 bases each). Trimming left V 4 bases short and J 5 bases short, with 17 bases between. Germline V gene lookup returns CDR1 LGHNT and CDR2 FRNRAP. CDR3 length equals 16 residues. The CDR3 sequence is CASGSPGAGYTGELFF. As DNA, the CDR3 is TGTGCTAGTGGTTCACCCGGGGCTGGCTATACCGGGGAGCTGTTTTTT.

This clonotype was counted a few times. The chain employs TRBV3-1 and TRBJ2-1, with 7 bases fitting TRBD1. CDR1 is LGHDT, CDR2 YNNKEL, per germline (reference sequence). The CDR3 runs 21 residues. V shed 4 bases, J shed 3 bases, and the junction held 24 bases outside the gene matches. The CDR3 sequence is CASSPGFVDRDLVSFYNEQFF. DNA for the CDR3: TGTGCCAGCAGCCCCGGGTTCGTAGACAGGGACCTAGTTTCCTTCTACAATGAGCAGTTCTTC.

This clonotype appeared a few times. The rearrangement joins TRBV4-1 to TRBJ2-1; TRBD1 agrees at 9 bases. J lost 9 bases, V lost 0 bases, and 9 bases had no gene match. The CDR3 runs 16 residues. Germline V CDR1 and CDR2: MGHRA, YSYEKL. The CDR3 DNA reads TGCGCCAGCAGCCAAGAAGGGACAGGGAATCGCGGTGAGCAGTTCTTC. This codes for CASSQEGTGNRGEQFF.

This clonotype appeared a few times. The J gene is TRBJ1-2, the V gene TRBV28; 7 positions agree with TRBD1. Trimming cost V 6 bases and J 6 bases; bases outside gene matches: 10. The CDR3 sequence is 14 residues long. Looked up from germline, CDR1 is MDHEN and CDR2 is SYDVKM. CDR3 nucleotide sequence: TGTGCCAGCAGACCCCCGACAGGGTGGAATGGCTACACCTTC. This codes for CASRPPTGWNGYTF.

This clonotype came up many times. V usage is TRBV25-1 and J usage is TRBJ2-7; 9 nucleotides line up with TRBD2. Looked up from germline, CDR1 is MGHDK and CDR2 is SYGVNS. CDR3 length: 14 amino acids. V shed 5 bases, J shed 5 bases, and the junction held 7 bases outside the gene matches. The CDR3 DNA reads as TGTGCCAGCAGTAGATTAGCGGGGGTCCACGAGCAGTACTTC. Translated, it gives CASSRLAGVHEQYF.

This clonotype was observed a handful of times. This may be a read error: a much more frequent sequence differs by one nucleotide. CDR3 residues: CAGSHRAGGDQPQHF. CDR3 bases: TGTGCCGGCAGTCATCGGGCAGGGGGAGACCAGCCCCAGCATTTT. The chain joins TRBV6-2 or TRBV6-3 to TRBJ1-5; 7 bases align to TRBD1. This CDR3 comprises 15 residues. The germline gives CDR1 MNHEY, CDR2 SVGEGT.

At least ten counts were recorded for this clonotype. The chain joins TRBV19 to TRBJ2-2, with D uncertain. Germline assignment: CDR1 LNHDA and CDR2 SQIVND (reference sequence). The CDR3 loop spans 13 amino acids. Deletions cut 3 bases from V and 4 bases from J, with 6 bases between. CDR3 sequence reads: CASSIEVTGELFF. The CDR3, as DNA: TGTGCCAGTAGTATTGAGGTCACCGGGGAGCTGTTTTTT.